Reported below is one T cell receptor beta chain. The antigen remains undetermined. The assay was immunoSEQ multiplex PCR, and TCRdb's table has in-frame clones only and misses some. The sample consists of around 1.1 million clones, 78% of them appearing once. Germline CDR1 and CDR2: GTSNPN and SVGIG (reference sequence). The CDR3 runs 16 residues. Trimming stripped 0 bases from V and 8 bases from J, with 22 bases between. The data were taken from a study of shared clonotypes between healthy human individuals. Broader study findings: Unshared clonotypes carried lower generation probabilities than those common to all four donors.

The chain joins TRBV30 to TRBJ1-2, with no clear D. Sequenced input: memory CD4+ T cells from PBMCs. Regarding subset: CD45RA-negative fraction. The sequence derives from a man between 18 and 35 years old in good health. Some clones in this sample may be carry-over from other donors' samples. CDR3 sequence reads: CAWSVARHATGTGYTF. DNA for the CDR3: TGTGCCTGGAGTGTCGCGAGACACGCCACCGGCACCGGCTACACCTTC.